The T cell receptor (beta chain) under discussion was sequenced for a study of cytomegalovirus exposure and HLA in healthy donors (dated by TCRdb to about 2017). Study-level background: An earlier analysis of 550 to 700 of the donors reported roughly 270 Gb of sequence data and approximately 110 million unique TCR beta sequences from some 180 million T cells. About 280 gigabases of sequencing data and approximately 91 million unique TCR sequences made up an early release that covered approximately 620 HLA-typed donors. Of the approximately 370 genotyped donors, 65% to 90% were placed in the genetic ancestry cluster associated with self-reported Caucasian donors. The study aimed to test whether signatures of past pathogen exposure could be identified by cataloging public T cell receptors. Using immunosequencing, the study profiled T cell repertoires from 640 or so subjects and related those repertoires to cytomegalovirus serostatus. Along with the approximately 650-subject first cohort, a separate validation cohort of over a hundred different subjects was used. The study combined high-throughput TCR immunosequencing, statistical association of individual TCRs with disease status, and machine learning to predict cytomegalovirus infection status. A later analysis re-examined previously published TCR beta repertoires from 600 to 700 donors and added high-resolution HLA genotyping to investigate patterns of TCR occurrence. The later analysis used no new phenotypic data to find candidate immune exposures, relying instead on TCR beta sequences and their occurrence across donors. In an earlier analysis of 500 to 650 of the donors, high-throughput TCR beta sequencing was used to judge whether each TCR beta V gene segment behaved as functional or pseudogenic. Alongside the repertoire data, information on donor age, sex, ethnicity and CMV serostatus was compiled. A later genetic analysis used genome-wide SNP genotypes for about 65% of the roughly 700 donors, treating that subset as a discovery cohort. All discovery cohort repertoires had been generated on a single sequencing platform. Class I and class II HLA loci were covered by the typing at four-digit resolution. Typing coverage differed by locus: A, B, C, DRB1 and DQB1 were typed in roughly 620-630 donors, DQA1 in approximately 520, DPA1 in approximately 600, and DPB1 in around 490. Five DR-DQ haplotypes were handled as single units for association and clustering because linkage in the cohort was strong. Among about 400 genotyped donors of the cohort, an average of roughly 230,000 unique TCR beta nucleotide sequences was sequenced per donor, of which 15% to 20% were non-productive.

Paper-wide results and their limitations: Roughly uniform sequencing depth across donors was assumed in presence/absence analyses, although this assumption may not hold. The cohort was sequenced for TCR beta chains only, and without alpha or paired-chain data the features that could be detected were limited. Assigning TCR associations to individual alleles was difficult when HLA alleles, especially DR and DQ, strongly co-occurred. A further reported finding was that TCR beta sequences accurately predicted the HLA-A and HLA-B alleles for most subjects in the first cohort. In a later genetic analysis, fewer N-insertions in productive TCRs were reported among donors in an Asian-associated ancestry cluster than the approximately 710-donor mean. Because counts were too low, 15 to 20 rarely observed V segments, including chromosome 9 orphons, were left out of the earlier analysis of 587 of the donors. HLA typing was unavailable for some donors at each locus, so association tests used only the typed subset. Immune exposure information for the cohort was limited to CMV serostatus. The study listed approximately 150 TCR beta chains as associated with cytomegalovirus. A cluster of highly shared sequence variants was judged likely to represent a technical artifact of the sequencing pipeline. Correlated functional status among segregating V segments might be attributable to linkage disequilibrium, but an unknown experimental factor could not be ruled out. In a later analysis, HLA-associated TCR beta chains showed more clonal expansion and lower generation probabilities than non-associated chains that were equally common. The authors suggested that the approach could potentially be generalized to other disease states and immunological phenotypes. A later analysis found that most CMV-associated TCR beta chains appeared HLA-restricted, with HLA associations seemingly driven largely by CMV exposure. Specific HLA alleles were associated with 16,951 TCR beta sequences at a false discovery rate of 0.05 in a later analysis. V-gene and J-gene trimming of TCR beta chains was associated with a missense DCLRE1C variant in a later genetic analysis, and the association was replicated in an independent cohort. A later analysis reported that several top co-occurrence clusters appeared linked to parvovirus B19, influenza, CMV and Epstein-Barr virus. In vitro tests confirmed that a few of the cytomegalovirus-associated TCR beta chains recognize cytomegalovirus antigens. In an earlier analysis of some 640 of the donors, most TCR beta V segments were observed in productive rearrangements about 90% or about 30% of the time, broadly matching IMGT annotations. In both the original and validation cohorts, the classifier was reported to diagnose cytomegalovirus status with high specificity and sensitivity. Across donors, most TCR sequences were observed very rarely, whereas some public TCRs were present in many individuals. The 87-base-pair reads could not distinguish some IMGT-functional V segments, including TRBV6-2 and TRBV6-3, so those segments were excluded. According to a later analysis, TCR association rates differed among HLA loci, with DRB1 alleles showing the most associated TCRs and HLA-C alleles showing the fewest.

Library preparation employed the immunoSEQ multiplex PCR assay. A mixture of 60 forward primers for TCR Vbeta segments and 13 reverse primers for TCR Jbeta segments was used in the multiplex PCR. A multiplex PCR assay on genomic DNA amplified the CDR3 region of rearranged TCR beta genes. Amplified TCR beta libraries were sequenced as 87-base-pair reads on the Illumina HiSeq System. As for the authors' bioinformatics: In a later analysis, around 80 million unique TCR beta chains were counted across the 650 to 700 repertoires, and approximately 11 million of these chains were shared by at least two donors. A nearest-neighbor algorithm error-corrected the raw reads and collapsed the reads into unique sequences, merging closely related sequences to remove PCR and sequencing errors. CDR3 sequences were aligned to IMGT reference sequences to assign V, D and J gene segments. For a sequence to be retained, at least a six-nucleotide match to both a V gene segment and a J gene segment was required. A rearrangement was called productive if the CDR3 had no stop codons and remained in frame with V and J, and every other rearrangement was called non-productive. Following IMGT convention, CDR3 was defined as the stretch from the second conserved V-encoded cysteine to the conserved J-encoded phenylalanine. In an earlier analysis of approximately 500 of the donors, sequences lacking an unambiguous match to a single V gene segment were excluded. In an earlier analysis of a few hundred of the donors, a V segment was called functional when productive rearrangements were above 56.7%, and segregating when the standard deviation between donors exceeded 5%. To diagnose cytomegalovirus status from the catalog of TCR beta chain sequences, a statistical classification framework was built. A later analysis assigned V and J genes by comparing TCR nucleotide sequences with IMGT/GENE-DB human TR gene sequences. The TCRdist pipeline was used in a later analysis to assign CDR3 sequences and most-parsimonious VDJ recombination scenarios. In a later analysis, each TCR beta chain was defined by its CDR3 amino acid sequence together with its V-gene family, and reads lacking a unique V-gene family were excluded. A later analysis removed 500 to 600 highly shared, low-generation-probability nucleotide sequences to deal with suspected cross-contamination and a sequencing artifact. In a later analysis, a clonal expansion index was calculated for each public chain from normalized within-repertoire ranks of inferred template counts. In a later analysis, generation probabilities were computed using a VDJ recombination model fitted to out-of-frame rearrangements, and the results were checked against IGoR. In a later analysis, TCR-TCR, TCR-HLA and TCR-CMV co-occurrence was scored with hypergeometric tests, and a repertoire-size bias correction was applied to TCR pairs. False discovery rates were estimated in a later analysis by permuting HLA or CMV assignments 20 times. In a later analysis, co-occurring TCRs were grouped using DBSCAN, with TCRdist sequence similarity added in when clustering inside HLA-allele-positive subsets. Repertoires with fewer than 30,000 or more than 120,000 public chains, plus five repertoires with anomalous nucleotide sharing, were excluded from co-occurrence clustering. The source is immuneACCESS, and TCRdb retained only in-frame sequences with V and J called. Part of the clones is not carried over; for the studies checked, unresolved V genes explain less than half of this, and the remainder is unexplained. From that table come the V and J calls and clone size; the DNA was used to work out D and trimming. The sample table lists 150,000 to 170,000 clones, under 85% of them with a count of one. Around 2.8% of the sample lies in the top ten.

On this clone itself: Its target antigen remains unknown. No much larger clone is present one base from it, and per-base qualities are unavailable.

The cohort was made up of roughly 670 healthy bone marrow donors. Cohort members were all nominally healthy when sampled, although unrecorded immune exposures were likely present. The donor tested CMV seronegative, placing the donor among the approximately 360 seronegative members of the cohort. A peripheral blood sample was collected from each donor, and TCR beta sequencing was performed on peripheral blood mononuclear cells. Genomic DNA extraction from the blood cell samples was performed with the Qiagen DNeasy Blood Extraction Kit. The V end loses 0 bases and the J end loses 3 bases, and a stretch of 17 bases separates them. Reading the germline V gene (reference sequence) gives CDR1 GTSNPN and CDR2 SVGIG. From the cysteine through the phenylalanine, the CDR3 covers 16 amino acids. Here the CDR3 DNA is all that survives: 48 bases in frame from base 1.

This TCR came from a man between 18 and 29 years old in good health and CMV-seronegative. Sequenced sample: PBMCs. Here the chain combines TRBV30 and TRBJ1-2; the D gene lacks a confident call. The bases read TGTGCCTGGAGTGTACCCGGCCAGGCTTCACACTATGGCTACACCTTC. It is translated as CAWSVPGQASHYGYTF. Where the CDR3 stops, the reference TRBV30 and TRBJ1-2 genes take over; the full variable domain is SQTIHQWPATLVQPVGSPLSLECTVEGTSNPNLYWYRQAAGRGLQLLFYSVGIGQISSEVPQNLSASRPQDRQFILSSKKLLLSDSGFYLCAWSVPGQASHYGYTFGSGTRLTVV.